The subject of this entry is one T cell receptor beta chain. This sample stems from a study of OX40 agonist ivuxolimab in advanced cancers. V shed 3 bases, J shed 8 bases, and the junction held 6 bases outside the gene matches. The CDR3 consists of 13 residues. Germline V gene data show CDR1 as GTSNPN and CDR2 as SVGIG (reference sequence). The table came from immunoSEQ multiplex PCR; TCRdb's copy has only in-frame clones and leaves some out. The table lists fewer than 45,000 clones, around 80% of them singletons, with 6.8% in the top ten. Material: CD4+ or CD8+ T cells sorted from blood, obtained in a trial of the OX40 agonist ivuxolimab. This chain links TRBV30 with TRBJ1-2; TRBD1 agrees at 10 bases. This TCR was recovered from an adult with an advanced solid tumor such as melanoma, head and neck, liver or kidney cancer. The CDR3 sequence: CAWSPDRGQGYTF. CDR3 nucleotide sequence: TGTGCCTGGAGCCCCGACAGGGGGCAAGGCTACACCTTC.